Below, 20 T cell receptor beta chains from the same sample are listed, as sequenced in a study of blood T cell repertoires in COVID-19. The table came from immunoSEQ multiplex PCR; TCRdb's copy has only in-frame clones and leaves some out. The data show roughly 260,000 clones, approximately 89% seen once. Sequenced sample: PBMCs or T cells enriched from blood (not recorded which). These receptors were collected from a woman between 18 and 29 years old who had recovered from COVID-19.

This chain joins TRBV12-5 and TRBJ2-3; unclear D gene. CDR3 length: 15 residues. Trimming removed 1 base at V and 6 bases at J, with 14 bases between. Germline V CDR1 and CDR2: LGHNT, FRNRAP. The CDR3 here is CASGLGTPGVDTQYF. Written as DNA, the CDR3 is TGTGCTAGTGGTTTGGGCACCCCTGGAGTGGATACGCAGTATTTT.

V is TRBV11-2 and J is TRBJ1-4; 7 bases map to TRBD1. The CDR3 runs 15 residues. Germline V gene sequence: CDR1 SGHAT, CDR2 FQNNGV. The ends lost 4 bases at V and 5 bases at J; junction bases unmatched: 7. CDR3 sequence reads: CASSSRGMKNEKLFF. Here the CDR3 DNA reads TGTGCCAGCAGCTCCAGGGGGATGAAGAATGAAAAACTGTTTTTT.

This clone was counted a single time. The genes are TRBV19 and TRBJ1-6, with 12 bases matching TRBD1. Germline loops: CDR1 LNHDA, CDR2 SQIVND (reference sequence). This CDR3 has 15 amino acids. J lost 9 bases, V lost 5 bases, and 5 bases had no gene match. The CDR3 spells CASSGTGGEGSPLHF. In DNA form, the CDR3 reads TGTGCCAGTAGTGGGACAGGGGGCGAGGGTTCACCCCTCCACTTT. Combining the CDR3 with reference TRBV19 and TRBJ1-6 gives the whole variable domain DGGITQSPKYLFRKEGQNVTLSCEQNLNHDAMYWYRQDPGQGLRLIYYSQIVNDFQKGDIAEGYSVSREKKESFPLTVTSAQKNPTAFYLCASSGTGGEGSPLHFGNGTRLTVT.

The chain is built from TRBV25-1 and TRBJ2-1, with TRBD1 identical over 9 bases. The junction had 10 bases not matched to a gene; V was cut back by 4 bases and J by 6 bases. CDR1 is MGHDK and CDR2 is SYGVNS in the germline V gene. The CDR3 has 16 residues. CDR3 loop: CASSGDRVLYRNEQFF. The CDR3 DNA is TGTGCCAGCAGTGGGGACAGGGTATTGTATCGCAATGAGCAGTTCTTC.

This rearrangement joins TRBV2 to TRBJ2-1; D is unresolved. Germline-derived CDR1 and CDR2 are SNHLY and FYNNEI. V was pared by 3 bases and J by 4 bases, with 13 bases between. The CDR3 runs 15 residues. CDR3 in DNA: TGTGCCAGCAGTGAGTTACGGCTAGAATACAATGAGCAGTTCTTC. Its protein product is CASSELRLEYNEQFF.

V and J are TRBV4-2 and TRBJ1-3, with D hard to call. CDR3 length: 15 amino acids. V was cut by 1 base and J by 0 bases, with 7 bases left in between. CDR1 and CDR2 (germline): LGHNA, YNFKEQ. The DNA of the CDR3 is TGTGCCAGCAGCCAAGCGGGGAGCTCTGGAAACACCATATATTTT. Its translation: CASSQAGSSGNTIYF.

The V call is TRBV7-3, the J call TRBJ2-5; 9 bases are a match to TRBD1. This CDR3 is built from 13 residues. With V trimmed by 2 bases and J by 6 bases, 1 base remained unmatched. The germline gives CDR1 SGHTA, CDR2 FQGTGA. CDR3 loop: CASSLGQGKTQYF. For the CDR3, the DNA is TGTGCCAGCAGCTTAGGACAGGGGAAGACCCAGTACTTC.

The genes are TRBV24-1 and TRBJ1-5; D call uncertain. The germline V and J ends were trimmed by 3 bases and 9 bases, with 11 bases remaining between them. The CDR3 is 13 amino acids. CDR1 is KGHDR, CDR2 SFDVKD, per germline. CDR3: CATSDLESGPQHF. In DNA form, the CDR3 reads TGTGCCACCAGTGATCTGGAGAGTGGGCCCCAGCATTTT.

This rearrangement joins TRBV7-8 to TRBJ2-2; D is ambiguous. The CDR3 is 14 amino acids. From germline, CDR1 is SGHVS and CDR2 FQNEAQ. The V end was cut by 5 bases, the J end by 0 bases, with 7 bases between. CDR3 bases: TGTGCCAGCAGCCCTCTAGCGAACACCGGGGAGCTGTTTTTT. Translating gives CASSPLANTGELFF.

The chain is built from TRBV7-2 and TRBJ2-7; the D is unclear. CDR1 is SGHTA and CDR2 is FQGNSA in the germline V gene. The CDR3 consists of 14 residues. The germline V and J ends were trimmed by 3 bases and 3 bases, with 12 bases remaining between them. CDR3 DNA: TGTGCCAGCAGCTTTAGTCTCCCTTTCTACGAGCAGTACTTC. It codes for CASSFSLPFYEQYF. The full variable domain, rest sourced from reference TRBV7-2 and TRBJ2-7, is GAGVSQSPSNKVTEKGKDVELRCDPISGHTALYWYRQSLGQGLEFLIYFQGNSAPDKSGLPSDRFSAERTGGSVSTLTIQRTQQEDSAVYLCASSFSLPFYEQYFGPGTRLTVT.

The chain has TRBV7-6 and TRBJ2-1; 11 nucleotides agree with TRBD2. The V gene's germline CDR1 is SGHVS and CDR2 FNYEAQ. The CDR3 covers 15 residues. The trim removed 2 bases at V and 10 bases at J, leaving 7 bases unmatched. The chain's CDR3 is CASSLRTSGQEEQFF. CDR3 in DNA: TGTGCCAGCAGCTTAAGGACTAGCGGGCAGGAGGAGCAGTTCTTC.

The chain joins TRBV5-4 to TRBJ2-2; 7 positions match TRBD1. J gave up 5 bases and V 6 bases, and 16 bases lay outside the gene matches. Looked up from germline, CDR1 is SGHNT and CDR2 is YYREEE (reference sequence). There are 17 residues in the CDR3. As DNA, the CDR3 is TGTGCCAGCACCCTCCTCCACAGGGGCACTTCGACCGGGGAGCTGTTTTTT. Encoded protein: CASTLLHRGTSTGELFF. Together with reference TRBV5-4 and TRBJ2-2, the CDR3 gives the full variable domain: ETGVTQSPTHLIKTRGQQVTLRCSSQSGHNTVSWYQQALGQGPQFIFQYYREEENGRGNFPPRFSGLQFPNYSSELNVNALELDDSALYLCASTLLHRGTSTGELFFGEGSRLTVL.

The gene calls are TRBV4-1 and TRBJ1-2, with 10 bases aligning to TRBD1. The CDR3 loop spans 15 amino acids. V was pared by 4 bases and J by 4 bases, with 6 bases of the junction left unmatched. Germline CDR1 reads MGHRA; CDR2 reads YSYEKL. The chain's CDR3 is CASSPGQGVVYGYTF. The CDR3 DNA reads TGCGCCAGCAGCCCTGGACAGGGGGTTGTCTATGGCTACACCTTC.

The CDR3 loop is CASSQLTGGKDTEAFF. CDR3 bases: TGTGCCAGCAGCCAATTGACAGGGGGGAAGGACACTGAAGCTTTCTTT. The chain is built from TRBV14 and TRBJ1-1, with 9 positions matching TRBD1. J gave up 3 bases and V 2 bases, and 7 bases lay outside the gene matches. Germline V gene data show CDR1 as SGHDN and CDR2 as FVKESK. The CDR3 spans 16 residues.

CDR3 protein: CASSAGMNTEAFF. CDR3 nucleotide sequence: TGTGCCAGCTCAGCCGGGATGAACACTGAAGCTTTCTTT. The rearrangement joins TRBV18 to TRBJ1-1; no clear D gene. The CDR3 is 13 residues long. Germline CDR1 is KGHSH and CDR2 is LQKENI. V dropped 5 bases and J dropped 0 bases, with 7 bases sitting between them.

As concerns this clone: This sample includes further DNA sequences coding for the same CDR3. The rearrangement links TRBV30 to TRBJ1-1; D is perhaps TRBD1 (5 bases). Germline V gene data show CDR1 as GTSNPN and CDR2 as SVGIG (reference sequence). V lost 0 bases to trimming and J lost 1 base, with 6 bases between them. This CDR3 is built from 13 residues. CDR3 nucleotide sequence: TGTGCCTGGAGTGTCGACAGGAACACTGAAGCTTTCTTT. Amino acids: CAWSVDRNTEAFF. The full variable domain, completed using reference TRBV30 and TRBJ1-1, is SQTIHQWPATLVQPVGSPLSLECTVEGTSNPNLYWYRQAAGRGLQLLFYSVGIGQISSEVPQNLSASRPQDRQFILSSKKLLLSDSGFYLCAWSVDRNTEAFFGQGTRLTVV.

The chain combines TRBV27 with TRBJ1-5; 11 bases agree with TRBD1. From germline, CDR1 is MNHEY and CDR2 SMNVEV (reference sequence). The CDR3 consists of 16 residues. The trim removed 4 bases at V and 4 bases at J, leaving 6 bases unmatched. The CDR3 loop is CASSSPGTGGNQPQHF. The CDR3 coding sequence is TGTGCCAGCAGTTCCCCCGGGACAGGGGGAAATCAGCCCCAGCATTTT.

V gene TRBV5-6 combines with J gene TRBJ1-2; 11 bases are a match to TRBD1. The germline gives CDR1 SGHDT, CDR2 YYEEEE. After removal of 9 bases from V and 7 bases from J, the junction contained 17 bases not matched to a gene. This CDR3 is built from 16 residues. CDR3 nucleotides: TGTGCCACCACGCACCTCCAGGGACAGGGGGTTGGTGGCTACACCTTC. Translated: CATTHLQGQGVGGYTF.

The CDR3 region is CASSWTGGLGGETQYF. The CDR3 DNA is TGTGCCAGCAGCTGGACAGGGGGCTTAGGGGGAGAGACCCAGTACTTC. This chain connects TRBV5-4 to TRBJ2-5; TRBD1 agrees at 11 bases. The ends lost 3 bases at V and 4 bases at J; junction bases unmatched: 8. Germline lookup yields CDR1 SGHNT and CDR2 YYREEE (reference sequence). The CDR3 consists of 16 residues. Full variable domain (outside the CDR3, taken from reference TRBV5-4 and TRBJ2-5): ETGVTQSPTHLIKTRGQQVTLRCSSQSGHNTVSWYQQALGQGPQFIFQYYREEENGRGNFPPRFSGLQFPNYSSELNVNALELDDSALYLCASSWTGGLGGETQYFGPGTRLLVL.

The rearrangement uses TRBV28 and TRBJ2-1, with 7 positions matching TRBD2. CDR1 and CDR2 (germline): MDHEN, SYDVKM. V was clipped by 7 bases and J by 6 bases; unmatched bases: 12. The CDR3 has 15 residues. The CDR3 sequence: CASILAGREFNEQFF. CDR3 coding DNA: TGTGCCAGCATTCTGGCAGGGCGGGAGTTCAATGAGCAGTTCTTC.